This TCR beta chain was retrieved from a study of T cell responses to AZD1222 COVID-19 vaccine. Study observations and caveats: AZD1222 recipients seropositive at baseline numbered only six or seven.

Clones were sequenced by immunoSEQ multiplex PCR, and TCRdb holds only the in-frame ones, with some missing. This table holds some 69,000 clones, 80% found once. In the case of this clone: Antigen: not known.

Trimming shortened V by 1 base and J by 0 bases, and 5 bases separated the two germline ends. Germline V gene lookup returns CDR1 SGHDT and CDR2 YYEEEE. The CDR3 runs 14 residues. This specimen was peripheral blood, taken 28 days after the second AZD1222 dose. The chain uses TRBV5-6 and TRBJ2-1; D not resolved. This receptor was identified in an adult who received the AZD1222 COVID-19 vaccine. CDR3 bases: TGTGCCAGCAGCTTGACTCACTCCTACAATGAGCAGTTCTTC. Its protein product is CASSLTHSYNEQFF. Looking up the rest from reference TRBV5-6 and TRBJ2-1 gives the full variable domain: DAGVTQSPTHLIKTRGQQVTLRCSPKSGHDTVSWYQQALGQGPQFIFQYYEEEERQRGNFPDRFSGHQFPNYSSELNVNALLLGDSALYLCASSLTHSYNEQFFGPGTRLTVL.